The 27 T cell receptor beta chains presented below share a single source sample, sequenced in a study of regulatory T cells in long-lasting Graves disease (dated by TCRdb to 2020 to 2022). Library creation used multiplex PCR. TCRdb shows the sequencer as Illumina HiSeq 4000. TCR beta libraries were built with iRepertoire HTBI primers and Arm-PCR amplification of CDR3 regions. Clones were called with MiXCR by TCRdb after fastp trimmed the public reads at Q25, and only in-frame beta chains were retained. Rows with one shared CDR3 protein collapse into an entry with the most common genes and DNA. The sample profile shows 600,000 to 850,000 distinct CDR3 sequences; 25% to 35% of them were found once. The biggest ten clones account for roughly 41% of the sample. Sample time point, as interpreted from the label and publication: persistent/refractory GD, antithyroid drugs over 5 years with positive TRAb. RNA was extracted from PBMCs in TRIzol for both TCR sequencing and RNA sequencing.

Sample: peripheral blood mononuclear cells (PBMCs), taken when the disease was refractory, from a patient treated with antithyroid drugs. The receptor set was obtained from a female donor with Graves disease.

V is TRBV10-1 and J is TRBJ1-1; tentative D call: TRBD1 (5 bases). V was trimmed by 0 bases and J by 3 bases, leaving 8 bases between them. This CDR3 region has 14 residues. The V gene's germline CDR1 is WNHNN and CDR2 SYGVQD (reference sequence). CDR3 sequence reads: CASSESGDHTEAFF. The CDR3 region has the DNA TGCGCCAGCAGTGAGTCGGGGGATCACACTGAAGCTTTCTTT.

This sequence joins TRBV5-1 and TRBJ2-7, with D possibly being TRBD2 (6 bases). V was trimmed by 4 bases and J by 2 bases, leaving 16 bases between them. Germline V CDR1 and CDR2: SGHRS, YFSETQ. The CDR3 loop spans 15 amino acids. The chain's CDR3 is CASSTIAERPYEQYF. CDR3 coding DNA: TGCGCCAGCAGCACTATAGCGGAGCGGCCCTACGAGCAGTACTTC.

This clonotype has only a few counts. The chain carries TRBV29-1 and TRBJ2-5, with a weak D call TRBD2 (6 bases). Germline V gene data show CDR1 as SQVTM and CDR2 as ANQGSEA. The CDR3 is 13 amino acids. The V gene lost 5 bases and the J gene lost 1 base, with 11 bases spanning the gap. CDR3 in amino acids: CSVRDSSQETQYF. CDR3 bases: TGCAGCGTTCGGGACTCCTCCCAAGAGACCCAGTACTTC.

The CDR3 coding sequence is TGTGCCAGCAGCCGTGCCGGGGACGGAGCTTTCTTT. This sequence encodes CASSRAGDGAFF. The chain combines TRBV3-1 with TRBJ1-1; D perhaps matches TRBD1 (5 bases). The germline V gene encodes CDR1 LGHDT and CDR2 YNNKEL (reference sequence). This CDR3 region has 12 residues. V was pared by 4 bases and J by 10 bases, with 13 bases between.

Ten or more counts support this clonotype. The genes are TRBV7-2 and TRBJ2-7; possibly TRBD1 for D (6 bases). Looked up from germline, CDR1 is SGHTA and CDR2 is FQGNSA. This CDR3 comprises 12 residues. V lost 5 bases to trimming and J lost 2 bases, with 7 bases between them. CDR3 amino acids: CASSRTAYEQYF. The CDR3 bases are TGTGCCAGCAGCCGGACAGCCTACGAGCAGTACTTC.

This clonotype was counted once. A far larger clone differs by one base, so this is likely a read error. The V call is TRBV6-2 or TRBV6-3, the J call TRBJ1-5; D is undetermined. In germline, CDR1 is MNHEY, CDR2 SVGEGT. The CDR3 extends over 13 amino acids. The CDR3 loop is CVSSAGSNQPQHF. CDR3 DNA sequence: TGTGTCAGCAGTGCGGGTAGCAATCAGCCCCAGCATTTT.

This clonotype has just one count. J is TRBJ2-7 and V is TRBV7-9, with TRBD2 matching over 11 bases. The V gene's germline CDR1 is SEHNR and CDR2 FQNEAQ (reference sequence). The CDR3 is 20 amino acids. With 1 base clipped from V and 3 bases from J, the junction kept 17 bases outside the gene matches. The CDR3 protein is CASSLGEMLLAGVVSYEQYF. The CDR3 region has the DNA TGTGCCAGCAGCTTAGGGGAGATGTTACTAGCGGGAGTCGTAAGCTACGAGCAGTACTTC.

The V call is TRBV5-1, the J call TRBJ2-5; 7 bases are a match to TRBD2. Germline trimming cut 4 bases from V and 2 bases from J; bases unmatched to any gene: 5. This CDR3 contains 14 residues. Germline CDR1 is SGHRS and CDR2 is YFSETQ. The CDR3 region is CASSRDYPQETQYF. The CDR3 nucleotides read TGCGCCAGCAGCCGGGACTACCCGCAAGAGACCCAGTACTTC. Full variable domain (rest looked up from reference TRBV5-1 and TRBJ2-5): KAGVTQTPRYLIKTRGQQVTLSCSPISGHRSVSWYQQTPGQGLQFLFEYFSETQRNKGNFPGRFSGRQFSNSRSEMNVSTLELGDSALYLCASSRDYPQETQYFGPGTRLLVL.

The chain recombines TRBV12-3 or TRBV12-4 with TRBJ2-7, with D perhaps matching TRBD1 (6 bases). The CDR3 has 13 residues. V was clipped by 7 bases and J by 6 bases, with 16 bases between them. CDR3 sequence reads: CASNKQGSREQYF. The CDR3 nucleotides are TGTGCCAGCAATAAACAGGGTTCCCGCGAGCAGTACTTC.

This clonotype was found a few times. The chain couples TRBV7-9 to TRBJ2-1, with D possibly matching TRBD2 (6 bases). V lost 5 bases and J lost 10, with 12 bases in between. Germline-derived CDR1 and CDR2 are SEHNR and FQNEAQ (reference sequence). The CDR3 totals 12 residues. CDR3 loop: CASSQGRGEQFF. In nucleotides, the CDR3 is TGTGCCAGCAGCCAAGGGCGGGGAGAGCAGTTCTTC.

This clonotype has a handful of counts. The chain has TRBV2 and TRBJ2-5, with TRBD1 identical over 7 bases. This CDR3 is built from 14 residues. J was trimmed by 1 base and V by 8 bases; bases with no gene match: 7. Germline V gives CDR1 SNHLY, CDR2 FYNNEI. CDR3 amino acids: CASWDRKSQETQYF. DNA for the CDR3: TGTGCCAGCTGGGACAGAAAAAGCCAAGAGACCCAGTACTTC.

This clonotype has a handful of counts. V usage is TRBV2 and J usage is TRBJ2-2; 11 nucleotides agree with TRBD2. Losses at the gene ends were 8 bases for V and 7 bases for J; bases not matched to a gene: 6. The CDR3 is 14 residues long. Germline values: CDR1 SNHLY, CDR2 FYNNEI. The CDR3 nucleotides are TGTGCCAGCGGGACTAGCGGATCTTACGGGGAGCTGTTTTTT. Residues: CASGTSGSYGELFF. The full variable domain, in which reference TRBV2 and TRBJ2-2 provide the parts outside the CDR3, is EPEVTQTPSHQVTQMGQEVILRCVPISNHLYFYWYRQILGQKVEFLVSFYNNEISEKSEIFDDQFSVERPDGSNFTLKIRSTKLEDSAMYFCASGTSGSYGELFFGEGSRLTVL.

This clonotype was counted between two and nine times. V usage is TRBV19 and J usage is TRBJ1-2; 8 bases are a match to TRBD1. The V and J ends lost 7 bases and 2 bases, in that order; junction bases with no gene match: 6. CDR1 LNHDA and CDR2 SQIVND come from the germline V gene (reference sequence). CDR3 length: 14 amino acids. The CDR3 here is CASMSTGVNYGYTF. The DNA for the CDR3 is TGTGCCAGTATGTCGACAGGGGTGAACTATGGCTACACCTTC.

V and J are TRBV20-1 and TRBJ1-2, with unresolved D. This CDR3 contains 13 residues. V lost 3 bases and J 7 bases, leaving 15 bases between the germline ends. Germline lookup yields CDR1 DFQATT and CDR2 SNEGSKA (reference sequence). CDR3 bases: TGCAGTGCTAGTGGCAATAGGCCCTCTGGCTACACCTTC. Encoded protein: CSASGNRPSGYTF.

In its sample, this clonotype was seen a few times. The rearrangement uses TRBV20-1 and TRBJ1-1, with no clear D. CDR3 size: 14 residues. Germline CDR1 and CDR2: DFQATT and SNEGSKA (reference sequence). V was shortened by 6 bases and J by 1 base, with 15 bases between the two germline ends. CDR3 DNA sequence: TGCAGTGCGATACCGGTGGGTGCGAACACTGAAGCTTTCTTT. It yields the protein CSAIPVGANTEAFF.

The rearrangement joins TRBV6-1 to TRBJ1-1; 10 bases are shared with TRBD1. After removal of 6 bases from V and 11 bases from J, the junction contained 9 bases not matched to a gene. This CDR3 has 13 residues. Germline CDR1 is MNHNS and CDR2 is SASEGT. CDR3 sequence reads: CASSAGQGVMAFF. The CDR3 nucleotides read TGTGCCAGCAGCGCCGGACAGGGGGTTATGGCTTTCTTT.

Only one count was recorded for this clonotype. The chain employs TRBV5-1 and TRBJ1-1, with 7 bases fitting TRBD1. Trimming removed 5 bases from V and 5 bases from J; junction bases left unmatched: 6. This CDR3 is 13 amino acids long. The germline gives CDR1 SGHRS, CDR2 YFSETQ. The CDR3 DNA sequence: TGCGCCAGCAGTACAGGGGCAGGGACTGAAGCTTTCTTT. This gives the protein CASSTGAGTEAFF. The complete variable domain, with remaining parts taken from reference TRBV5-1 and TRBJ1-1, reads KAGVTQTPRYLIKTRGQQVTLSCSPISGHRSVSWYQQTPGQGLQFLFEYFSETQRNKGNFPGRFSGRQFSNSRSEMNVSTLELGDSALYLCASSTGAGTEAFFGQGTRLTVV.

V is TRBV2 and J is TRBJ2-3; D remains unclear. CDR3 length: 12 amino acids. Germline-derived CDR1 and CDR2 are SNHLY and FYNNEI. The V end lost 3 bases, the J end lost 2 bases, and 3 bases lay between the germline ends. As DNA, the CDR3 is TGTGCCAGCAGTGACAACACAGATACGCAGTATTTT. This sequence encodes CASSDNTDTQYF.

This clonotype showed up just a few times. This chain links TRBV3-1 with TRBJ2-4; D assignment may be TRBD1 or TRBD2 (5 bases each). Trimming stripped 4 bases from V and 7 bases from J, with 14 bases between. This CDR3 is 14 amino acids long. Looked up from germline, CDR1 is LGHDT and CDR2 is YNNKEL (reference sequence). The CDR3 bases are TGTGCCAGCAGCCCACTAGGGGTGGGCAACATTCAGTACTTC. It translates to CASSPLGVGNIQYF.

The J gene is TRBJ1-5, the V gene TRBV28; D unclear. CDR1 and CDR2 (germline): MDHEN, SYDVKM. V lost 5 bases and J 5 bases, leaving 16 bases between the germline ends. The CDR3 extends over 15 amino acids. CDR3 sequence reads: CASSPLYVWDQPQHF. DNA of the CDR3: TGTGCCAGCAGTCCACTATACGTGTGGGATCAGCCCCAGCATTTT.

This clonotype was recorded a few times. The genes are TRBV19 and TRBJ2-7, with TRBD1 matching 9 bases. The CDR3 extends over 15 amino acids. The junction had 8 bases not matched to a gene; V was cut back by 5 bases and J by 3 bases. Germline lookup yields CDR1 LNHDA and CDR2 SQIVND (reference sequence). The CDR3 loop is CASSLPGQGYYEQYF. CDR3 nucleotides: TGTGCCAGTAGTCTGCCGGGACAGGGCTACTACGAGCAGTACTTC. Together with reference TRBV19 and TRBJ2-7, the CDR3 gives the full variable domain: DGGITQSPKYLFRKEGQNVTLSCEQNLNHDAMYWYRQDPGQGLRLIYYSQIVNDFQKGDIAEGYSVSREKKESFPLTVTSAQKNPTAFYLCASSLPGQGYYEQYFGPGTRLTVT.

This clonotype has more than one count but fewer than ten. CDR3 DNA sequence: TGTGCCAGCAGCCCCCTTGAAGGCGAGCAGTACTTC. Amino acids: CASSPLEGEQYF. The chain employs TRBV13 and TRBJ2-7; D gene ambiguous. CDR3 length: 12 residues. Looked up from germline, CDR1 is PRHDT and CDR2 is FYEKMQ (reference sequence). Trimming stripped 5 bases from V and 6 bases from J, with 11 bases between.

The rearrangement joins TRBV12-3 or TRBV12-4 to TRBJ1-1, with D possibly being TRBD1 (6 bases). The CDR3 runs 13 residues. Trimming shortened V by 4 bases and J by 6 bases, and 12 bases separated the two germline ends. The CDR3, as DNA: TGTGCCAGCAGTTCCCTCAGGGGCTCTGAAGCTTTCTTT. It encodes CASSSLRGSEAFF.

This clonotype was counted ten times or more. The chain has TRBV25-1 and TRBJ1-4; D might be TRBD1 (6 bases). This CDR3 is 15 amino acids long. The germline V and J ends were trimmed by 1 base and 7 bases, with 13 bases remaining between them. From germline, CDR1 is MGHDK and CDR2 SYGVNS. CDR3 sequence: CASSESTGWGEKLFF. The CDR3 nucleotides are TGTGCCAGCAGTGAATCTACAGGGTGGGGTGAAAAACTGTTTTTT. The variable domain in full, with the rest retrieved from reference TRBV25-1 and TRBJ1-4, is EADIYQTPRYLVIGTGKKITLECSQTMGHDKMYWYQQDPGMELHLIHYSYGVNSTEKGDLSSESTVSRIRTEHFPLTLESARPSHTSQYLCASSESTGWGEKLFFGSGTQLSVL.

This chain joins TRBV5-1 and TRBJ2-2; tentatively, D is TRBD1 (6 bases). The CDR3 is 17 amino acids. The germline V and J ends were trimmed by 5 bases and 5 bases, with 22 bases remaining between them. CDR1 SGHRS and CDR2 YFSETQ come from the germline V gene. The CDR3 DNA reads TGCGCCAGCAGATTCTCCTCAGTGGGGGCCCGGACCGGGGAGCTGTTTTTT. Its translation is CASRFSSVGARTGELFF.

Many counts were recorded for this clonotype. This CDR3 reads CASSPQGTEETQYF. The CDR3 region has the DNA TGTGCCAGCAGTCCGCAGGGGACAGAAGAGACCCAGTACTTC. V usage is TRBV12-3 or TRBV12-4 and J usage is TRBJ2-5; 7 bases align to TRBD1. This CDR3 spans 14 amino acids. Unmatched junction bases numbered 6, after V lost 5 bases and J lost 3 bases.

In DNA form, the CDR3 reads TGTGCCAGCAGCCAGAACCCGTCCTATGGCTACACCTTC. Translation: CASSQNPSYGYTF. The chain employs TRBV14 and TRBJ1-2; D ambiguous. CDR3 length equals 13 residues. Germline V gene sequence: CDR1 SGHDN, CDR2 FVKESK. Trimming removed 3 bases from V and 4 bases from J, with 9 bases in between.